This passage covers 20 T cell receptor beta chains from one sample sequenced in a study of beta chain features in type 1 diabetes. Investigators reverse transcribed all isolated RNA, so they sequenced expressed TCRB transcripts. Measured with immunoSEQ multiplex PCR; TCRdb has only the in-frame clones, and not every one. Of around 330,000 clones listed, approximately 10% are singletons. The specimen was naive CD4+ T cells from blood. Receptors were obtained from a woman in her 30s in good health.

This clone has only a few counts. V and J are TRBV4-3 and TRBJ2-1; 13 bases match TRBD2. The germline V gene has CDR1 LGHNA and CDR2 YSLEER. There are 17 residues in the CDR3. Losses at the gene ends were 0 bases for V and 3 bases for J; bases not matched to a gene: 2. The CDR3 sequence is CASSQDGTSGIYNEQFF. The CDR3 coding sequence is TGCGCCAGCAGCCAAGATGGGACTAGCGGGATCTACAATGAGCAGTTCTTC.

CDR3 protein: CAWSVGGRRAKNIQYF. The CDR3 DNA sequence: TGTGCCTGGAGTGTAGGTGGGAGGAGGGCCAAAAACATTCAGTACTTC. The chain joins TRBV30 to TRBJ2-4; D may be TRBD2 (6 bases). The CDR3 sequence is 16 residues long. The germline CDR1 and CDR2 sequences are GTSNPN and SVGIG (reference sequence). Trimming removed 0 bases from V and 1 base from J, with 13 bases in between. Using reference TRBV30 and TRBJ2-4 for the parts outside the CDR3, the full variable domain is SQTIHQWPATLVQPVGSPLSLECTVEGTSNPNLYWYRQAAGRGLQLLFYSVGIGQISSEVPQNLSASRPQDRQFILSSKKLLLSDSGFYLCAWSVGGRRAKNIQYFGAGTRLSVL.

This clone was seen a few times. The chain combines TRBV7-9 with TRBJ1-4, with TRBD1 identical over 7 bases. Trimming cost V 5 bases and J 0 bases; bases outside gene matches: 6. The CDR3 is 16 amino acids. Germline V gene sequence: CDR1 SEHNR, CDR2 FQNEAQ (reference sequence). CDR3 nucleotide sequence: TGTGCCAGCAGCGACGGACAGGCGGCAACTAATGAAAAACTGTTTTTT. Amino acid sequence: CASSDGQAATNEKLFF.

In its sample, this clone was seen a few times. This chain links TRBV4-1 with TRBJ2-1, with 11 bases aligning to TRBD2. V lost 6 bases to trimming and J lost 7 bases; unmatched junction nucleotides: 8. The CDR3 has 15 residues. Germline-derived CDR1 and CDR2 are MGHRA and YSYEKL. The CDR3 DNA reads TGCGCCAGCAGTGTAGCGGGAGGGCCGCGGAATGAGCAGTTCTTC. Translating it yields CASSVAGGPRNEQFF.

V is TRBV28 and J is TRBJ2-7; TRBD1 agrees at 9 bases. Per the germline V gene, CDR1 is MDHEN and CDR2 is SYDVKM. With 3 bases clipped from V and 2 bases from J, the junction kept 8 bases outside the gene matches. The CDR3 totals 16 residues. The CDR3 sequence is CASSFPRRTGAYEQYF. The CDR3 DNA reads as TGTGCCAGCAGTTTCCCCCGTCGGACAGGGGCCTACGAGCAGTACTTC.

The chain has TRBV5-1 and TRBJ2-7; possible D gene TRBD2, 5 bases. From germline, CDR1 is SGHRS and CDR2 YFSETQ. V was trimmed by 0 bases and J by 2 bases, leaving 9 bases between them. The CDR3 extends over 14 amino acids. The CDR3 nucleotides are TGCGCCAGCAGCTTGGCCAGCGGTACCTACGAGCAGTACTTC. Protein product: CASSLASGTYEQYF. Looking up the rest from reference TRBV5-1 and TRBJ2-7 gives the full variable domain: KAGVTQTPRYLIKTRGQQVTLSCSPISGHRSVSWYQQTPGQGLQFLFEYFSETQRNKGNFPGRFSGRQFSNSRSEMNVSTLELGDSALYLCASSLASGTYEQYFGPGTRLTVT.

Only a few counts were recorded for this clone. In DNA, the CDR3 is TGTGCCAGCAACCAAATGGCGGGAGGGGCCTACGAGCAGTACTTC. Its protein is CASNQMAGGAYEQYF. The chain is built from TRBV28 and TRBJ2-7; 9 nucleotides match TRBD2. In germline, CDR1 is MDHEN, CDR2 SYDVKM. Trimming cost V 7 bases and J 2 bases; bases outside gene matches: 9. This CDR3 comprises 15 residues.

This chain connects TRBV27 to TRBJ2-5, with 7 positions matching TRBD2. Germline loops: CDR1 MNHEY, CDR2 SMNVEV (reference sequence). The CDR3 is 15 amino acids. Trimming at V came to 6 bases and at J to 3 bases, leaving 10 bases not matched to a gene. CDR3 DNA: TGTGCCAGCAGATCGGTAGCGGGTACCAAAGAGACCCAGTACTTC. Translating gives CASRSVAGTKETQYF.

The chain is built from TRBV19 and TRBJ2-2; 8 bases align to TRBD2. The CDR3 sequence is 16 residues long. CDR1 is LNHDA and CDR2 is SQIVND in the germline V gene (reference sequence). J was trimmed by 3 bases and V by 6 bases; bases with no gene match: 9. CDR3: CASRQPGGPDTGELFF. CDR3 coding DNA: TGTGCCAGTAGGCAGCCGGGAGGGCCGGACACCGGGGAGCTGTTTTTT.

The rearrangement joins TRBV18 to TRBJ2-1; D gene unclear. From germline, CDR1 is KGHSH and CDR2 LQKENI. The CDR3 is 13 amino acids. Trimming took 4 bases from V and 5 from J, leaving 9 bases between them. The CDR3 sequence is CASSRGRDNEQFF. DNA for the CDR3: TGTGCCAGCTCACGTGGGCGAGACAATGAGCAGTTCTTC.

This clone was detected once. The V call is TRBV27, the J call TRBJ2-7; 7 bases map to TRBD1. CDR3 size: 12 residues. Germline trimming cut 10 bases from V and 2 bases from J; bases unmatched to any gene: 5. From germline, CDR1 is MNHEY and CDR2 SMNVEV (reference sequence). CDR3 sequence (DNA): TGTGCCACAAAGGGGGCAGCCTACGAGCAGTACTTC. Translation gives CATKGAAYEQYF.

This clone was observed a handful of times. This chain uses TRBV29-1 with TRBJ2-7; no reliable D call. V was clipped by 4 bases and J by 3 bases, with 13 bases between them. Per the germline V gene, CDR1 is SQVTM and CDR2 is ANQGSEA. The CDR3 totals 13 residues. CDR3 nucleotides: TGCAGCGTTGTAGCAGAAATTCACTACGAGCAGTACTTC. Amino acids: CSVVAEIHYEQYF.

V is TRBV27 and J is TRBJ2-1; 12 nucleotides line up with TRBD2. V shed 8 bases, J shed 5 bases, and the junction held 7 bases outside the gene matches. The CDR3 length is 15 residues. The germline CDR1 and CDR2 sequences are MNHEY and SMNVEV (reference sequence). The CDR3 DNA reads TGTGCCAGCTTCGCCTGGACTAGCGGGAACAATGAGCAGTTCTTC. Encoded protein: CASFAWTSGNNEQFF.

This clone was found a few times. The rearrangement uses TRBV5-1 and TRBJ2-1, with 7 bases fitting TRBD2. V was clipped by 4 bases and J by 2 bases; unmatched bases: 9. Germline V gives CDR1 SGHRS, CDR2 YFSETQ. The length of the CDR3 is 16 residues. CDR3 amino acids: CASSPPGGGAYNEQFF. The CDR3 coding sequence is TGCGCCAGCAGCCCACCTGGTGGGGGGGCCTACAATGAGCAGTTCTTC.

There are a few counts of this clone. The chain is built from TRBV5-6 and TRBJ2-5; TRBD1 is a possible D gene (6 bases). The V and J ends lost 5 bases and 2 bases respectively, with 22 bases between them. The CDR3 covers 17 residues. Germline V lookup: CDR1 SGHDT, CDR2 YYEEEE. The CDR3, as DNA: TGTGCCAGCAGTACCTACGCCAGGGGCCTCGGACAAGAGACCCAGTACTTC. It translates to CASSTYARGLGQETQYF.

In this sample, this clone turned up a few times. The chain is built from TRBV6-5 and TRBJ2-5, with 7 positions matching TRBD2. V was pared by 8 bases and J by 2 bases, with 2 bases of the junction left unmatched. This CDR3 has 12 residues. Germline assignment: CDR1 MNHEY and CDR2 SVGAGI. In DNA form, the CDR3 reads TGTGCCAGCGGACTAGGGCAAGAGACCCAGTACTTC. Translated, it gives CASGLGQETQYF.

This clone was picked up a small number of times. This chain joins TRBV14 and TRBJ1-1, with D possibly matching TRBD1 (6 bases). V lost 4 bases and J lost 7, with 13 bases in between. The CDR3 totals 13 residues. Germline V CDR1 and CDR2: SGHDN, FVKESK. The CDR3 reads CASSPSLQGEAFF. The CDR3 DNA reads TGTGCCAGCAGCCCCAGCTTACAGGGTGAAGCTTTCTTT.

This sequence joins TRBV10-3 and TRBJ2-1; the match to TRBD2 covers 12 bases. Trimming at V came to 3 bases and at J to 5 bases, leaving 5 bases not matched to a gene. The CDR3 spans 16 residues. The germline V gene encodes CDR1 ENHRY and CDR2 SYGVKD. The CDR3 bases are TGTGCCATCAGTGACCGACTAGCGGGAGTTAACAATGAGCAGTTCTTC. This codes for CAISDRLAGVNNEQFF.

CDR3 in DNA: TGTGCCAGCAGTGTGATCTCCAGGAACACCGGGGAGCTGTTTTTT. This gives the protein CASSVISRNTGELFF. V is TRBV6-1 and J is TRBJ2-2, with D unresolved. Trimming stripped 4 bases from V and 1 base from J, with 10 bases between. Germline V lookup: CDR1 MNHNS, CDR2 SASEGT. This CDR3 comprises 15 residues.

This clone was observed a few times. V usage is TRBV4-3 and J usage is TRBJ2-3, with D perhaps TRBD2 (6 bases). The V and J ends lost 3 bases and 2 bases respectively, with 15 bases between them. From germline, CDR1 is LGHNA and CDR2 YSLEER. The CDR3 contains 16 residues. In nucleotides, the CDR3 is TGCGCCAGCAGCCAGGCCGGGACTTCGAACACAGATACGCAGTATTTT. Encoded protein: CASSQAGTSNTDTQYF.